This passage covers 5 T cell receptor beta chains from one sample sequenced in a study of blood T cell repertoires in COVID-19. Sequencing used immunoSEQ multiplex PCR; TCRdb keeps in-frame clones, though not all of them. The sample holds roughly 400,000 clones, approximately 89% seen once. The sample comprised PBMCs or T cells enriched from blood (not recorded which). The receptors originated from a woman aged 35 to 49 who had been exposed to COVID-19.

The chain links TRBV7-5 to TRBJ1-1; TRBD1 is taken as the D call from the table, unchecked against the DNA. TRBV7-5 is shown as a pseudogene. This CDR3 has 14 amino acids. The CDR3 loop reads CARSADRSNTEAFF. The CDR3 DNA sequence: TGTGCCAGAAGCGCCGACAGGTCGAACACTGAAGCTTTCTTT.

This chain uses TRBV4-2 with TRBJ2-2; 12 nucleotides agree with TRBD2. CDR3 length: 21 residues. Trimming removed 0 bases from V and 4 bases from J; junction bases left unmatched: 15. Per the germline V gene, CDR1 is LGHNA and CDR2 is YNFKEQ. CDR3 region: CASSQDLGLAGPKGSTGELFF. The CDR3 region has the DNA TGTGCCAGCAGCCAAGATCTGGGACTAGCGGGCCCCAAGGGGTCCACCGGGGAGCTGTTTTTT.

Only one count was recorded for this clone. The CDR3 DNA sequence: TGTGCCAGCAGCCAAGAGAGGGCTTCTAATTCACCCCTCCACTTT. Residues: CASSQERASNSPLHF. The V gene is TRBV14, the J gene TRBJ1-6; no clear D. Trimming cost V 0 bases and J 6 bases, with 9 bases left between them. Germline CDR1 reads SGHDN; CDR2 reads FVKESK. The length of the CDR3 is 15 residues.

The rearrangement joins TRBV7-2 to TRBJ1-3; D not certain. This CDR3 comprises 16 residues. V was shortened by 5 bases and J by 4 bases, with 18 bases between the two germline ends. Germline V CDR1 and CDR2: SGHTA, FQGNSA. The CDR3 loop is CASSIDATRRGNTIYF. The CDR3 DNA reads as TGTGCCAGCAGCATAGACGCTACCCGGAGGGGAAACACCATATATTTT. The entire variable domain, with the rest obtained from reference TRBV7-2 and TRBJ1-3, is as follows: GAGVSQSPSNKVTEKGKDVELRCDPISGHTALYWYRQSLGQGLEFLIYFQGNSAPDKSGLPSDRFSAERTGGSVSTLTIQRTQQEDSAVYLCASSIDATRRGNTIYFGEGSWLTVV.

V gene TRBV5-6 combines with J gene TRBJ2-1; 13 bases line up with TRBD2. J lost 5 bases, V lost 5 bases, and 7 bases had no gene match. Germline V gene data show CDR1 as SGHDT and CDR2 as YYEEEE. This CDR3 spans 16 amino acids. CDR3 nucleotides: TGTGCCAGCAGTTCCCGACTAGCGGGAGGCAACAATGAGCAGTTCTTC. This encodes CASSSRLAGGNNEQFF. The entire variable domain, with the rest obtained from reference TRBV5-6 and TRBJ2-1, is as follows: DAGVTQSPTHLIKTRGQQVTLRCSPKSGHDTVSWYQQALGQGPQFIFQYYEEEERQRGNFPDRFSGHQFPNYSSELNVNALLLGDSALYLCASSSRLAGGNNEQFFGPGTRLTVL.